Listed here is a single T cell receptor (beta chain). Its specificity is unknown. As for treatment: oral pan-JAK inhibitor, 5-10 mg twice daily. Lesional scalp punch biopsies and peripheral blood were collected from alopecia areata patients. This sample was included in a study of CD8+ T cells in alopecia areata. Broader study findings: Scalp clonality and expanded CD8+ clones among the top 100 were significantly decreased by tofacitinib. Clonality exceeded that of normal scalp in lesional scalp, most notably in alopecia totalis/universalis.

RNA extraction and reverse transcription yielded cDNA as sequencing template. Assay: immunoSEQ multiplex PCR; the TCRdb copy retains only in-frame clones and omits some. Among 200,000 to 250,000 clones, roughly two fifths were seen once, and the ten largest hold 0.48%. The input for sequencing was CD4+ T cells sorted from blood, taken at approximately week 30, from a patient treated with tofacitinib. This TCR was sampled from a human donor with alopecia areata.

The CDR3 region is CASSRGTDPTDTQYF. CDR3 coding DNA: TGTGCCAGCAGCCGCGGGACGGACCCCACAGATACGCAGTATTTT. The chain is built from TRBV7-3 and TRBJ2-3; tentative D call: TRBD2 (6 bases). Germline-derived CDR1 and CDR2 are SGHTA and FQGTGA. The ends were cut back, 5 bases at V and 2 bases at J, with 14 bases in the middle. The CDR3 totals 15 residues. The variable domain in full, completed from reference TRBV7-3 and TRBJ2-3, reads GAGVSQTPSNKVTEKGKYVELRCDPISGHTALYWYRQSLGQGPEFLIYFQGTGAADDSGLPNDRFFAVRPEGSVSTLKIQRTERGDSAVYLCASSRGTDPTDTQYFGPGTRLTVL.